These 30 T cell receptor beta chains share one sample of origin, sequenced in a study of shared clonotypes between healthy human individuals. Produced via immunoSEQ multiplex PCR; TCRdb's table is partial and in-frame only. The sample records about 1.1 million clones, around 78% being singletons. Source material: memory CD4+ T cells from PBMCs. The sample's subset: CD45RA-negative fraction. The receptors were sampled from a man aged 18 to 35 in good health. Some clones in this sample may be carry-over from other donors' samples.

V is TRBV7-8 and J is TRBJ1-1; D gene uncertain. The germline CDR1 and CDR2 sequences are SGHVS and FQNEAQ. V was trimmed by 1 base and J by 0 bases, leaving 9 bases between them. There are 15 residues in the CDR3. This CDR3 is CASSLDQLMNTEAFF. Here the CDR3 DNA reads TGTGCCAGCAGCTTAGATCAGTTGATGAACACTGAAGCTTTCTTT.

This clone was found a few times. This chain connects TRBV11-2 to TRBJ1-2; D perhaps matches TRBD1 (5 bases). The CDR3 runs 15 residues. The V end lost 5 bases, the J end lost 4 bases, and 17 bases lay between the germline ends. From germline, CDR1 is SGHAT and CDR2 FQNNGV. The CDR3 nucleotides are TGTGCCAGCAGCCGGCAGGTTTGGGGGTCCTATGGCTACACCTTC. Amino acids: CASSRQVWGSYGYTF. The full variable domain, its missing parts supplied by reference TRBV11-2 and TRBJ1-2, is EAGVAQSPRYKIIEKRQSVAFWCNPISGHATLYWYQQILGQGPKLLIQFQNNGVVDDSQLPKDRFSAERLKGVDSTLKIQPAKLEDSAVYLCASSRQVWGSYGYTFGSGTRLTVV.

J is TRBJ1-2 and V is TRBV5-4; TRBD1 matches at 7 bases. The junction had 6 bases not matched to a gene; V was cut back by 4 bases and J by 3 bases. Per the germline V gene, CDR1 is SGHNT and CDR2 is YYREEE (reference sequence). The CDR3 has 14 residues. The CDR3 here is CASSTSGGDYGYTF. The CDR3 coding sequence is TGTGCCAGCAGCACCTCAGGGGGGGACTATGGCTACACCTTC.

This sequence joins TRBV9 and TRBJ2-1; D is unclear. The V end was cut by 3 bases, the J end by 6 bases, with 13 bases between. This CDR3 spans 14 amino acids. CDR1 SGDLS and CDR2 YYNGEE come from the germline V gene. CDR3 protein: CASSALSGGNEQFF. The CDR3 DNA follows: TGTGCCAGCAGCGCCTTATCGGGTGGCAATGAGCAGTTCTTC.

The chain joins TRBV7-2 to TRBJ2-7, with 10 bases matching TRBD2. V gave up 1 base and J gave up 3 bases; unmatched junction bases: 3. The CDR3 length is 15 residues. The germline gives CDR1 SGHTA, CDR2 FQGNSA. The CDR3 spells CASSLGGTSVYEQYF. The DNA for the CDR3 is TGTGCCAGCAGCTTAGGGGGGACTAGCGTCTACGAGCAGTACTTC.

Details on this clone: The sample contains more than one DNA sequence encoding this CDR3. This chain connects TRBV9 to TRBJ1-3, with D uncertain. V lost 0 bases, J lost 4 bases, and 5 bases lay in between. Germline CDR1 and CDR2: SGDLS and YYNGEE. The CDR3 sequence is 13 residues long. The CDR3 loop is CASSVGGGNTIYF. The CDR3 region has the DNA TGTGCCAGCAGCGTAGGAGGAGGAAACACCATATATTTT.

The chain combines TRBV2 with TRBJ2-2, with 7 bases fitting TRBD2. The CDR3 totals 14 residues. V lost 7 bases and J lost 5; bases outside the gene matches: 7. CDR1 SNHLY and CDR2 FYNNEI come from the germline V gene. The CDR3 DNA reads TGTGCCAGCATGGCGGGAGTTAGAACCGGGGAGCTGTTTTTT. It translates to CASMAGVRTGELFF.

The chain uses TRBV7-8 and TRBJ2-1; TRBD2 matches at 8 bases. The CDR3 covers 19 residues. V gave up 1 base and J gave up 7 bases; unmatched junction bases: 18. In germline, CDR1 is SGHVS, CDR2 FQNEAQ. The CDR3 coding sequence is TGTGCCAGCAGCTTAGGCTATCGGAAGCCTAGCGGGTCTCGGAATGAGCAGTTCTTC. This sequence encodes CASSLGYRKPSGSRNEQFF.

CDR3 loop: CASSGEGRGEQFF. In nucleotides, the CDR3 is TGTGCCAGCAGCGGAGAGGGACGGGGTGAGCAGTTCTTC. This rearrangement joins TRBV9 to TRBJ2-1, with D tentatively TRBD1 or TRBD2 (5 bases each). V shed 3 bases and J shed 9 bases, with 13 bases lying between them. The germline CDR1 and CDR2 sequences are SGDLS and YYNGEE. The CDR3 loop spans 13 amino acids.

The V gene is TRBV7-2, the J gene TRBJ2-5, with 8 nucleotides matching TRBD1. Germline CDR1 SGHTA, CDR2 FQGNSA. The CDR3 is made up of 15 amino acids. The V gene end was trimmed by 1 base and the J gene end by 5 bases; junction bases not matched to a gene: 6. DNA for the CDR3: TGTGCCAGCAGCTTAGTGGCAGGGGGCAGGGAGACCCAGTACTTC. This sequence encodes CASSLVAGGRETQYF.

As regards this clone: Other DNA sequences within the sample encode an identical CDR3. V usage is TRBV2 and J usage is TRBJ2-7, with D tentatively TRBD1 (6 bases). Between the trimmed V and J ends, which lost 7 bases and 1 base, there was a span of 11 bases. Looked up from germline, CDR1 is SNHLY and CDR2 is FYNNEI. CDR3 length: 13 residues. For the CDR3, the DNA is TGTGCCAGCACTCTCGGACAGTCCTACGAGCAGTACTTC. This sequence encodes CASTLGQSYEQYF.

The CDR3 DNA is TGCGCCAGCAGCAAACTAGCGGGAGAAGGGGCGGAGACCCAGTACTTC. The encoded protein is CASSKLAGEGAETQYF. V and J are TRBV5-1 and TRBJ2-5, with 11 bases that match TRBD2. The CDR3 runs 16 residues. Germline V gives CDR1 SGHRS, CDR2 YFSETQ. The J segment lost 5 bases and the V segment lost 4 bases, leaving 10 bases of the junction unmatched. Full variable domain (missing parts from reference TRBV5-1 and TRBJ2-5): KAGVTQTPRYLIKTRGQQVTLSCSPISGHRSVSWYQQTPGQGLQFLFEYFSETQRNKGNFPGRFSGRQFSNSRSEMNVSTLELGDSALYLCASSKLAGEGAETQYFGPGTRLLVL.

A word on this clone: Other nucleotide sequences in the sample specify the same CDR3. The chain has TRBV5-1 and TRBJ1-2; the D is unclear. CDR3 length equals 12 residues. Deletions cut 0 bases from V and 5 bases from J, with 5 bases between. CDR1 is SGHRS and CDR2 is YFSETQ in the germline V gene. The CDR3 DNA follows: TGCGCCAGCAGCTTGGAAGGATATGGCTACACCTTC. Its translation: CASSLEGYGYTF.

The CDR3 bases are TGCGCCAGCAGCTCGCCCGCAGCGAACACTGAAGCTTTCTTT. Its translation is CASSSPAANTEAFF. The chain employs TRBV5-1 and TRBJ1-1, with D uncertain. Germline loops: CDR1 SGHRS, CDR2 YFSETQ. CDR3 length equals 14 residues. V was trimmed by 3 bases and J by 1 base, leaving 10 bases between them.

The V call is TRBV19, the J call TRBJ1-4; TRBD1 is a possible D gene (5 bases). The CDR3 contains 14 residues. The germline V gene has CDR1 LNHDA and CDR2 SQIVND (reference sequence). The V and J ends lost 7 bases and 7 bases respectively, with 16 bases between them. CDR3 sequence reads: CASTKGGAGEKLFF. The DNA of the CDR3 is TGTGCCAGTACCAAAGGAGGGGCGGGTGAAAAACTGTTTTTT.

In this sample, this clone turned up a few times. This chain links TRBV5-1 with TRBJ2-4; 10 nucleotides agree with TRBD2. V shed 3 bases, J shed 8 bases, and the junction held 14 bases outside the gene matches. This CDR3 contains 17 residues. Germline V CDR1 and CDR2: SGHRS, YFSETQ. Here the CDR3 DNA reads TGCGCCAGCAGCTCCTCGGGAGCTAGCGGGAGAATAGACATTCAGTACTTC. It encodes CASSSSGASGRIDIQYF.

V and J are TRBV20-1 and TRBJ2-1; D is undetermined. The CDR3 sequence is 11 residues long. The germline gives CDR1 DFQATT, CDR2 SNEGSKA (reference sequence). Trimming cost V 3 bases and J 12 bases, with 12 bases left between them. CDR3 nucleotide sequence: TGCAGTGCTAGTGAAATTTTAAGGCAGTTCTTC. Protein sequence: CSASEILRQFF.

This chain joins TRBV28 and TRBJ1-5; the match to TRBD1 covers 8 bases. CDR1 is MDHEN, CDR2 SYDVKM, per germline. The CDR3 is made up of 16 amino acids. Germline trimming cut 2 bases from V and 6 bases from J; bases unmatched to any gene: 9. The CDR3 loop reads CASSLHGTGSAQPQHF. The CDR3 DNA reads as TGTGCCAGCAGTTTACACGGGACAGGTAGTGCTCAGCCCCAGCATTTT.

Of note for this clone: One end of the junction varies from germline; a read error may be responsible. CDR3 sequence: CATSLGGTNQPQHF. The CDR3 coding sequence is TGTGCCACCAGTCTTGGGGGGACGAATCAGCCCCAGCATTTT. The chain uses TRBV10-3 and TRBJ1-5, with D maybe TRBD1 (5 bases). CDR1 and CDR2 from the germline V gene are ENHRY and SYGVKD. The CDR3 totals 14 residues.

The J gene is TRBJ2-7, the V gene TRBV28; 8 nucleotides agree with TRBD1. CDR3 length equals 15 residues. Germline V gives CDR1 MDHEN, CDR2 SYDVKM. The V gene end was trimmed by 5 bases and the J gene end by 4 bases; junction bases not matched to a gene: 10. The CDR3: CASSPQGQAPYEQYF. The CDR3 nucleotides are TGTGCCAGCAGTCCCCAGGGACAGGCACCTTACGAGCAGTACTTC. The complete variable domain, with remaining parts taken from reference TRBV28 and TRBJ2-7, reads DVKVTQSSRYLVKRTGEKVFLECVQDMDHENMFWYRQDPGLGLRLIYFSYDVKMKEKGDIPEGYSVSREKKERFSLILESASTNQTSMYLCASSPQGQAPYEQYFGPGTRLTVT.

This chain joins TRBV7-9 and TRBJ2-5, with D possibly being TRBD2 (7 bases). This CDR3 is 17 amino acids long. Germline V gene data show CDR1 as SEHNR and CDR2 as FQNEAQ (reference sequence). Trimming shortened V by 2 bases and J by 5 bases, and 21 bases separated the two germline ends. CDR3 DNA sequence: TGTGCCAGCAGCTTATCCCAAGTGGCGCGGGGGCGGGAGACCCAGTACTTC. Its protein product is CASSLSQVARGRETQYF.

This chain uses TRBV11-2 with TRBJ1-1, with a tentative D call TRBD1 (6 bases). Germline V gene sequence: CDR1 SGHAT, CDR2 FQNNGV. Trimming took 3 bases from V and 6 from J, leaving 14 bases between them. The CDR3 covers 14 residues. The CDR3 reads CASSFGGGGPEAFF. CDR3 DNA sequence: TGTGCCAGCAGCTTCGGGGGAGGGGGACCTGAAGCTTTCTTT.

The sample holds a few counts of this clone. This specimen includes other DNA sequences encoding the same CDR3. The chain is built from TRBV7-9 and TRBJ1-1; D may be TRBD1 (5 bases). This CDR3 has 13 residues. Per germline, CDR1 SEHNR and CDR2 FQNEAQ (reference sequence). V lost 3 bases and J lost 2, with 7 bases in between. Here the CDR3 reads CASSFQGNTEAFF. As DNA, the CDR3 is TGTGCCAGCAGCTTCCAGGGTAACACTGAAGCTTTCTTT.

This clone has at least ten counts. J is TRBJ1-1 and V is TRBV14, with a possible D match to TRBD1 (5 bases). The CDR3 has 13 residues. Trimming took off 0 bases at V and 11 bases at J, with 13 bases between the two ends. CDR1 is SGHDN and CDR2 is FVKESK in the germline V gene. This CDR3 reads CASSQDPSGWAFF. CDR3 bases: TGTGCCAGCAGCCAAGATCCTTCAGGGTGGGCTTTCTTT.

The rearrangement uses TRBV2 and TRBJ2-2; 14 nucleotides agree with TRBD2. Germline V lookup: CDR1 SNHLY, CDR2 FYNNEI. V dropped 8 bases and J dropped 6; count of bases not matched to a gene: 5. The CDR3 covers 15 residues. As DNA, the CDR3 is TGTGCCAGCCGGACTAGCGGGAGGCGCGCCGGGGAGCTGTTTTTT. The encoded protein is CASRTSGRRAGELFF.

The chain links TRBV11-2 to TRBJ1-4, with unresolved D. The CDR3 consists of 15 residues. The V gene lost 3 bases and the J gene lost 0 bases, with 8 bases spanning the gap. The germline V gene encodes CDR1 SGHAT and CDR2 FQNNGV. CDR3 coding DNA: TGTGCCAGCAGCTTGGATATCACAACTAATGAAAAACTGTTTTTT. Translated: CASSLDITTNEKLFF.

The chain combines TRBV2 with TRBJ1-2, with D perhaps matching TRBD1 (5 bases). Germline loops: CDR1 SNHLY, CDR2 FYNNEI. The CDR3 has 14 amino acids. Trimming pared 7 bases from V and 0 bases from J, leaving 12 bases between. CDR3 bases: TGTGCCAGCATGGGGGAGAGACCTAACTATGGCTACACCTTC. This gives the protein CASMGERPNYGYTF.

In regard to this clone: Other nucleotide sequences from this sample produce the same CDR3. The V gene is TRBV5-1, the J gene TRBJ1-1; 11 positions agree with TRBD1. Trimming at V came to 4 bases and at J to 4 bases, leaving 3 bases not matched to a gene. Germline lookup yields CDR1 SGHRS and CDR2 YFSETQ. The CDR3 totals 14 residues. The CDR3 spells CASSPGTGGTEAFF. The CDR3 DNA is TGCGCCAGCAGCCCAGGGACAGGGGGCACTGAAGCTTTCTTT.

V and J are TRBV28 and TRBJ2-7; weak D call: TRBD2 (5 bases). Germline V CDR1 and CDR2: MDHEN, SYDVKM. The CDR3 sequence is 14 residues long. V gave up 7 bases and J gave up 6 bases, with 19 bases separating them. The CDR3 bases are TGTGCCAGCACCCAGGTCGGGGTCCTCTCCGAGCAGTACTTC. It is translated as CASTQVGVLSEQYF.

This chain uses TRBV21-1 with TRBJ2-7; TRBD2 is the table's D call and was not checked against the DNA. TRBV21-1 represents a pseudogene. This CDR3 is built from 15 residues. This CDR3 is CASSKGRGGSYEQYF. CDR3 nucleotide sequence: TGTGCCAGCAGCAAAGGGCGGGGGGGAAGTTACGAGCAGTACTTC.